The T cell receptor beta chain under discussion was sequenced for a study of blood T cell repertoires in COVID-19. At the level of the study: The analysed material was cDNA or gDNA that came from T cells, B-cell-depleted T cells, or PBMCs.

CDR1 and CDR2 from the germline V gene are MNHEY and SMNVEV (reference sequence). There are 16 residues in the CDR3. Trimming cost V 5 bases and J 1 base, with 15 bases left between them. Per the original methods: Using reference gene primer amplification, nucleated cell counts were estimated. Assay: immunoSEQ multiplex PCR; the TCRdb copy retains only in-frame clones and omits some. Clonal size and the V and J genes are those of that table, whereas D and trimming came from the DNA. The sample records around 210,000 clones, over 60% being singletons. The sequenced material came from peripheral blood. The sequence derives from an older woman with acute or convalescent COVID-19. The V and J genes are TRBV27 and TRBJ1-5; D remains unclear. The CDR3 loop is CASSQAPMASNQPQHF. CDR3 nucleotides: TGTGCCAGCAGTCAGGCGCCAATGGCGAGCAATCAGCCCCAGCATTTT.